These 21 T cell receptor beta chains share one sample of origin, sequenced in a study of blood T cell repertoires in COVID-19. Method: immunoSEQ multiplex PCR; TCRdb's copy keeps in-frame clones and lacks some. The sample includes hundreds of thousands of clones, roughly 90% seen only once; the top ten take around 11%. Sample: peripheral blood. The receptors derive from a woman under 40 with COVID-19, enrolled during active disease.

The gene calls are TRBV11-3 and TRBJ2-1, with D possibly being TRBD2 (6 bases). Germline V gene data show CDR1 as SGHNT and CDR2 as YENEEA. V was trimmed by 1 base and J by 9 bases, leaving 13 bases between them. The CDR3 sequence is 14 residues long. As DNA, the CDR3 is TGTGCCAGCAGCTTAGCCGATAGGAGGGGTGAGCAGTTCTTC. Its protein product is CASSLADRRGEQFF.

The chain links TRBV6-5 to TRBJ2-7, with a tentative D call TRBD2 (6 bases). The germline CDR1 and CDR2 sequences are MNHEY and SVGAGI. Trimming stripped 2 bases from V and 2 bases from J, with 7 bases between. The CDR3 is made up of 13 amino acids. The CDR3 spells CASSYGGTYEQYF. The CDR3 coding sequence is TGTGCCAGCAGTTACGGGGGGACCTACGAGCAGTACTTC.

The chain is built from TRBV27 and TRBJ1-1, with 7 bases lining up with TRBD1. The CDR3 is made up of 18 amino acids. Germline CDR1 reads MNHEY; CDR2 reads SMNVEV (reference sequence). V dropped 6 bases and J dropped 4; count of bases not matched to a gene: 20. CDR3 loop: CASRSPRDRGVSGTEAFF. The CDR3 DNA reads as TGTGCCAGCAGATCGCCCCGGGACAGAGGGGTCAGTGGCACTGAAGCTTTCTTT.

This sequence joins TRBV30 and TRBJ1-3, with D possibly matching TRBD1 (5 bases). This CDR3 is 13 amino acids long. In germline, CDR1 is GTSNPN, CDR2 SVGIG (reference sequence). Between the trimmed V and J ends, which lost 2 bases and 9 bases, there was a span of 14 bases. The chain's CDR3 is CAWSWLGGGTIYF. The CDR3 DNA is TGTGCCTGGAGTTGGCTTGGCGGGGGCACCATATATTTT.

This clone occurred once. The chain recombines TRBV24-1 with TRBJ1-6; tentative D call: TRBD1 (5 bases). V lost 1 base and J 5 bases, leaving 14 bases between the germline ends. The CDR3 extends over 17 amino acids. Germline CDR1 reads KGHDR; CDR2 reads SFDVKD. The CDR3 DNA follows: TGTGCCACCAGTGATTTTTTAGACAGTGTCAATAATTCACCCCTCCACTTT. Protein sequence: CATSDFLDSVNNSPLHF.

The V and J genes are TRBV11-1 and TRBJ2-3; 8 nucleotides align to TRBD2. Germline CDR1 and CDR2: SGHAT and FQDESV (reference sequence). With 3 bases clipped from V and 0 bases from J, the junction kept 5 bases outside the gene matches. The CDR3 covers 16 residues. CDR3 sequence: CASSFGVAGSTDTQYF. The CDR3 DNA reads as TGTGCCAGCAGCTTTGGGGTAGCGGGAAGCACAGATACGCAGTATTTT.

CDR3: CSVDFYNEQFF. The CDR3 bases are TGCAGCGTGGACTTTTACAATGAGCAGTTCTTC. The rearrangement uses TRBV29-1 and TRBJ2-1, with D possibly being TRBD2 (5 bases). Germline V lookup: CDR1 SQVTM, CDR2 ANQGSEA. The CDR3 length is 11 residues. V was cut by 6 bases and J by 4 bases, with 7 bases left in between.

This clone was picked up a small number of times. The rearrangement joins TRBV7-8 to TRBJ1-4; D is possibly TRBD1 (6 bases). The CDR3 is 15 residues long. CDR1 and CDR2 from the germline V gene are SGHVS and FQNEAQ. V was cut by 2 bases and J by 3 bases, with 10 bases left in between. CDR3 protein: CASSLTGTANEKLFF. The DNA of the CDR3 is TGTGCCAGCAGCTTAACAGGGACGGCTAATGAAAAACTGTTTTTT.

The J gene is TRBJ1-2, the V gene TRBV7-9; possibly TRBD1 for D (5 bases). This CDR3 has 14 residues. Germline V gene data show CDR1 as SEHNR and CDR2 as FQNEAQ (reference sequence). V lost 1 base to trimming and J lost 1 base, with 7 bases between them. The CDR3 DNA reads TGTGCCAGCAGCTTAGGGGGCAGTAACTATGGCTACACCTTC. Translated, it gives CASSLGGSNYGYTF.

The chain uses TRBV28 and TRBJ2-7, with unresolved D. The germline V gene encodes CDR1 MDHEN and CDR2 SYDVKM. This CDR3 spans 15 amino acids. The V and J ends lost 6 bases and 0 bases respectively, with 15 bases between them. This CDR3 is CASRPWAARSYEQYF. The CDR3 nucleotides are TGTGCCAGCAGGCCCTGGGCTGCTCGCTCCTACGAGCAGTACTTC. Full variable domain (rest looked up from reference TRBV28 and TRBJ2-7): DVKVTQSSRYLVKRTGEKVFLECVQDMDHENMFWYRQDPGLGLRLIYFSYDVKMKEKGDIPEGYSVSREKKERFSLILESASTNQTSMYLCASRPWAARSYEQYFGPGTRLTVT.

In nucleotides, the CDR3 is TGTGCCAGCAGCCGAAGAGGGACTCCTTACCAAGAGACCCAGTACTTC. Encoded protein: CASSRRGTPYQETQYF. The chain carries TRBV3-1 (or the pseudogene TRBV3-2) and TRBJ2-5; perhaps TRBD2 as D (6 bases). The germline V gene encodes CDR1 LGHDT and CDR2 YNNKEL (reference sequence). This CDR3 comprises 16 residues. V was clipped by 4 bases and J by 0 bases, with 15 bases between them.

The gene calls are TRBV6-5 and TRBJ2-7, with a tentative D call TRBD1 (5 bases). The length of the CDR3 is 13 residues. Trimming took 5 bases from V and 3 from J, leaving 11 bases between them. CDR1 MNHEY and CDR2 SVGAGI come from the germline V gene. DNA for the CDR3: TGTGCCAGCAGTAATGATCAGGGCTACGAGCAGTACTTC. It codes for CASSNDQGYEQYF.

J is TRBJ2-7 and V is TRBV7-6; TRBD2 is a possible D gene (5 bases). This CDR3 contains 14 residues. Trimming left V 0 bases short and J 7 bases short, with 13 bases between. Germline V lookup: CDR1 SGHVS, CDR2 FNYEAQ. CDR3 loop: CASSLALRAEEQYF. The CDR3 DNA sequence: TGTGCCAGCAGCTTAGCTTTGCGAGCGGAGGAGCAGTACTTC.

This rearrangement joins TRBV5-4 to TRBJ1-3, with TRBD1 as a possible D gene (5 bases). Trimming cost V 3 bases and J 7 bases, with 11 bases left between them. The CDR3 totals 13 residues. Germline CDR1 and CDR2: SGHNT and YYREEE (reference sequence). In DNA form, the CDR3 reads TGTGCCAGCAGCTCGTTCAACAGGAACACCATATATTTT. Its translation is CASSSFNRNTIYF.

This rearrangement joins TRBV6-2 or TRBV6-3 to TRBJ2-2; 8 nucleotides match TRBD1. Germline assignment: CDR1 MNHEY and CDR2 SVGEGT. The CDR3 consists of 16 residues. The trim removed 2 bases at V and 4 bases at J, leaving 6 bases unmatched. The CDR3 region has the DNA TGTGCCAGCAGTTACCCCGGACAGGGTGGCACCGGGGAGCTGTTTTTT. Its protein is CASSYPGQGGTGELFF.

Worth noting for this clone: This same CDR3 is encoded by further DNA sequences in the sample. This chain connects TRBV27 to TRBJ2-3, with D uncertain. The CDR3 length is 13 residues. Trimming took 2 bases from V and 2 from J, leaving 5 bases between them. The germline V gene encodes CDR1 MNHEY and CDR2 SMNVEV (reference sequence). This CDR3 is CASSLGNTDTQYF. The CDR3 nucleotides read TGTGCCAGCAGTTTAGGCAACACAGATACGCAGTATTTT.

The rearrangement uses TRBV3-1 (or the pseudogene TRBV3-2) and TRBJ2-3, with TRBD2 identical over 13 bases. The V gene end was trimmed by 4 bases and the J gene end by 1 base; junction bases not matched to a gene: 2. Germline assignment: CDR1 LGHDT and CDR2 YNNKEL (reference sequence). CDR3 size: 16 residues. The CDR3 is CASSRTSGSGTDTQYF. CDR3 nucleotides: TGTGCCAGCAGCCGGACTAGCGGGAGCGGCACAGATACGCAGTATTTT.

The chain couples TRBV2 to TRBJ2-5; D is perhaps TRBD1 (6 bases). This CDR3 region has 13 residues. Germline V CDR1 and CDR2: SNHLY, FYNNEI. Trimming left V 1 base short and J 7 bases short, with 10 bases between. CDR3 nucleotide sequence: TGTGCCAGCAGTGAAGAACAGGGCGGGACCCAGTACTTC. Translation: CASSEEQGGTQYF.

In its sample, this clone was seen once. The genes are TRBV19 and TRBJ2-7; D remains ambiguous. The V end lost 4 bases, the J end lost 3 bases, and 10 bases lay between the germline ends. The CDR3 is 13 amino acids. In germline, CDR1 is LNHDA, CDR2 SQIVND (reference sequence). CDR3 coding DNA: TGTGCCAGTAGTACCACAACCGACTACGAGCAGTACTTC. Translating gives CASSTTTDYEQYF.

CDR3 in amino acids: CASSVGGTAQETQYF. In nucleotides, the CDR3 is TGTGCCAGCAGTGTCGGAGGGACAGCCCAAGAGACCCAGTACTTC. The chain couples TRBV28 to TRBJ2-5, with TRBD1 as a possible D gene (7 bases). V was clipped by 5 bases and J by 1 base, with 14 bases between them. The CDR3 has 15 residues. Germline V gives CDR1 MDHEN, CDR2 SYDVKM.

This clone was detected only once. CDR3 amino acids: CASSLAARGSEAFF. In DNA form, the CDR3 reads TGTGCCAGCAGTTTAGCGGCCCGCGGCTCTGAAGCTTTCTTT. This chain uses TRBV28 with TRBJ1-1, with no clear D. Between the trimmed V and J ends, which lost 2 bases and 6 bases, there was a span of 13 bases. Germline assignment: CDR1 MDHEN and CDR2 SYDVKM. This CDR3 is 14 amino acids long.